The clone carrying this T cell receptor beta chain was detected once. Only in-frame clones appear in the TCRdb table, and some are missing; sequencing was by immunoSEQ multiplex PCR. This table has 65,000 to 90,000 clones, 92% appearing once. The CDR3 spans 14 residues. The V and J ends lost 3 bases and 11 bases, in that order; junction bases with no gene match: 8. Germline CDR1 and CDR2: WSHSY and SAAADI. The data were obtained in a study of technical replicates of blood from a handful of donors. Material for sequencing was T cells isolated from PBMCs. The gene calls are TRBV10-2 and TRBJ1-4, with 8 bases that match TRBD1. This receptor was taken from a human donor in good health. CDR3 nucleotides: TGCGCCAGCAGTGACCCGGGACAGGAGGGGAAACTGTTTTTT. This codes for CASSDPGQEGKLFF.